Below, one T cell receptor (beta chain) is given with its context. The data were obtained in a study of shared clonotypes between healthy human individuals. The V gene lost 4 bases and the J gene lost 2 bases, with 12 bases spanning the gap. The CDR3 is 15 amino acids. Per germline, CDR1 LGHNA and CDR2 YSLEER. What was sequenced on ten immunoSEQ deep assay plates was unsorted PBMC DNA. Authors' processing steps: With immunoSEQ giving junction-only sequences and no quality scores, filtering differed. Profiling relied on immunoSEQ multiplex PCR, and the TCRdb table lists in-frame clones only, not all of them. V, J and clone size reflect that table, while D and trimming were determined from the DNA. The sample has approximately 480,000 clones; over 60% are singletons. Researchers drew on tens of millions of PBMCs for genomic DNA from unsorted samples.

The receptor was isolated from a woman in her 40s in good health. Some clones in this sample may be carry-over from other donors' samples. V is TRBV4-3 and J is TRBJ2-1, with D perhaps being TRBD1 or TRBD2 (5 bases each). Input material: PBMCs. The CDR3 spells CASSPGPVAYNEQFF. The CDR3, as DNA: TGCGCCAGCAGCCCGGGACCCGTGGCCTACAATGAGCAGTTCTTC.